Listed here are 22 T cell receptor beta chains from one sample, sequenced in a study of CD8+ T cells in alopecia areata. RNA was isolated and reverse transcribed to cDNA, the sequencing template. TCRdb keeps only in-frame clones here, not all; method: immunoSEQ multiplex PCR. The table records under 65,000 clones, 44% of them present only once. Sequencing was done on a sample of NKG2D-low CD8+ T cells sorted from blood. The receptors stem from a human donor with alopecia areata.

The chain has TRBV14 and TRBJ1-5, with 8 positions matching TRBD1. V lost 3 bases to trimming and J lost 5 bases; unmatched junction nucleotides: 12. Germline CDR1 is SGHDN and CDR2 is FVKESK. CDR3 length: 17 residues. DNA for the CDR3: TGTGCCAGCAGCCAGAGGGGGACAGGAGTTTTCTATCAGCCCCAGCATTTT. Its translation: CASSQRGTGVFYQPQHF.

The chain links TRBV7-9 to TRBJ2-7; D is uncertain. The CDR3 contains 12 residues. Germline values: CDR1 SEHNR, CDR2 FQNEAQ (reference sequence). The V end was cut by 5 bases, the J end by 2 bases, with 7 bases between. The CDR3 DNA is TGTGCCAGCAGCGGTCGTACCTACGAGCAGTACTTC. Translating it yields CASSGRTYEQYF.

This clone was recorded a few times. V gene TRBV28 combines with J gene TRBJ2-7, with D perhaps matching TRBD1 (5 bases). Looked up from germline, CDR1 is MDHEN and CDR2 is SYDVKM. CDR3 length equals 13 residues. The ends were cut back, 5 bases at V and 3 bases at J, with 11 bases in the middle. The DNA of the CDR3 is TGTGCCAGCAGTCCAGGGTTCCTCTACGAGCAGTACTTC. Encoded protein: CASSPGFLYEQYF.

The CDR3 reads CSVLRSNEQFF. In DNA form, the CDR3 reads TGCAGCGTTCTACGTTCCAATGAGCAGTTCTTC. This sequence joins TRBV29-1 and TRBJ2-1; no firm D call. V shed 5 bases and J shed 6 bases, with 8 bases lying between them. CDR1 and CDR2 (germline): SQVTM, ANQGSEA. CDR3 length equals 11 residues.

The CDR3 DNA sequence: TGTGCCAGCAGACCAACCTTGGGGAATCAGCCCCAGCATTTT. The encoded protein is CASRPTLGNQPQHF. This chain connects TRBV27 to TRBJ1-5, with no clear D. Trimming removed 6 bases from V and 4 bases from J, with 13 bases in between. CDR1 MNHEY and CDR2 SMNVEV come from the germline V gene (reference sequence). CDR3 length equals 14 residues.

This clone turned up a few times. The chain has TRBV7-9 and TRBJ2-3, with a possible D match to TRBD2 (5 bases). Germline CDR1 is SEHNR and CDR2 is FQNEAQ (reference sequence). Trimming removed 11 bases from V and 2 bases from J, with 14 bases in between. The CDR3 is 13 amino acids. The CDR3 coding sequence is TGTGCCGTCGGGGAGCGGAACACAGATACGCAGTATTTT. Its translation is CAVGERNTDTQYF.

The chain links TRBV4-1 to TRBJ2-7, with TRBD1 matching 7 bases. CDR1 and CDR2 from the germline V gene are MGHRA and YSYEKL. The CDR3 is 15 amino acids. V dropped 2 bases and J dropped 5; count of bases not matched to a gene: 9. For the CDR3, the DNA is TGCGCCAGCAGCCAACTAATGACAGGGTTTGACGAGCAGTACTTC. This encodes CASSQLMTGFDEQYF.

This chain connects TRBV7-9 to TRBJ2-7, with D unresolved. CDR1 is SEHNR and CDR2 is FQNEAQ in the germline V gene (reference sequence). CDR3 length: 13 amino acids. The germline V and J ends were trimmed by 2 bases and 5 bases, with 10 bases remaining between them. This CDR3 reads CASSLSPTHEQYF. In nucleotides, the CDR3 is TGTGCCAGCAGCTTAAGCCCAACCCACGAGCAGTACTTC.

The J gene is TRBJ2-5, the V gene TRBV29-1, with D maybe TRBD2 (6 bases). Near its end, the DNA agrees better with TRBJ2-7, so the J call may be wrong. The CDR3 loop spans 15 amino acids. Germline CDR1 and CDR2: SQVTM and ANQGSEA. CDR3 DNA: TGCAGCGTTGAAGATCGCGGGGCAGGGACCTACGAGCAGTACTTC. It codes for CSVEDRGAGTYEQYF.

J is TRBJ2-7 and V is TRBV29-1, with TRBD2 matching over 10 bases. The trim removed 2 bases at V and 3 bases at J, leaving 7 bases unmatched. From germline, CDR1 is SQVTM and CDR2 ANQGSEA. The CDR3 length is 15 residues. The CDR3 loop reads CSVEIVLAGSYEQYF. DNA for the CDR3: TGCAGCGTTGAAATCGTACTAGCGGGGAGCTACGAGCAGTACTTC.

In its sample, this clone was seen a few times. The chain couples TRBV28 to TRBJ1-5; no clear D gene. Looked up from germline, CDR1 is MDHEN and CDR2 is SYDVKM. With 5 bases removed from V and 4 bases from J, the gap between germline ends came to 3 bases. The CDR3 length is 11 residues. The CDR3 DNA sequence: TGTGCCAGCAGTGATAATCAGCCCCAGCATTTT. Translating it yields CASSDNQPQHF.

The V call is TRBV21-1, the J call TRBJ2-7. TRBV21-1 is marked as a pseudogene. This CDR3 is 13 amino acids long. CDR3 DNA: TGTGCCAGCACCAAACGTCGTGTGGGTGAGCAGTACTTC. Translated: CASTKRRVGEQYF.

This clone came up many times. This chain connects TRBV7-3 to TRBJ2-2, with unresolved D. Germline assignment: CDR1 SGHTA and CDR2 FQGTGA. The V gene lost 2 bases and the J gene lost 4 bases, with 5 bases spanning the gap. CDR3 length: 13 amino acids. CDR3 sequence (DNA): TGTGCCAGCAGCTTAGGCGCCACCGGGGAGCTGTTTTTT. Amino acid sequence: CASSLGATGELFF.

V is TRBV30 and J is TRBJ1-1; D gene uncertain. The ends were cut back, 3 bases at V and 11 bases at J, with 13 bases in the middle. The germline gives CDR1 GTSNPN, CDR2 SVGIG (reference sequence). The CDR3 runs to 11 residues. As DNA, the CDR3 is TGTGCCTGGAGCCGATCTGTCGGGGCTTTCTTT. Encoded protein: CAWSRSVGAFF.

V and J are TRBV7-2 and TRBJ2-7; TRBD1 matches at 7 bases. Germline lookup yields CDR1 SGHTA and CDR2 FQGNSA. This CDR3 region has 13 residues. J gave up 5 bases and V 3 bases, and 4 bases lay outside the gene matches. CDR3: CASSFYQGDEQYF. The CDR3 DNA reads TGTGCCAGCAGCTTCTATCAGGGGGACGAGCAGTACTTC.

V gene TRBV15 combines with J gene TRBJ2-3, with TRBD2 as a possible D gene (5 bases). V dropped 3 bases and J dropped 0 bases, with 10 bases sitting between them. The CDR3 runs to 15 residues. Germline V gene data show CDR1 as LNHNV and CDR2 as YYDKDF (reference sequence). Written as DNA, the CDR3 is TGTGCCACCAGCAGCTTAGGGAGAAGCACAGATACGCAGTATTTT. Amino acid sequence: CATSSLGRSTDTQYF.

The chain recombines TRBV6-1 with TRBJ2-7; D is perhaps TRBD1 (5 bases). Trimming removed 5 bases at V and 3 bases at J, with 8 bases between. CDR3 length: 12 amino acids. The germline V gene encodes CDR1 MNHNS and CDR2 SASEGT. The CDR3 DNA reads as TGTGCCAGCAGTAGGGGAATCTACGAGCAGTACTTC. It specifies CASSRGIYEQYF.

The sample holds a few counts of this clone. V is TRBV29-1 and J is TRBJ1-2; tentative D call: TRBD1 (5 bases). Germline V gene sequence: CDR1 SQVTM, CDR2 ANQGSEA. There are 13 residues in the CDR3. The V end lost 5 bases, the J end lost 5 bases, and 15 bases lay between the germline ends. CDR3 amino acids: CSVPRLGGYGYTF. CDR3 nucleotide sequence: TGCAGCGTTCCCAGACTCGGGGGGTATGGCTACACCTTC.

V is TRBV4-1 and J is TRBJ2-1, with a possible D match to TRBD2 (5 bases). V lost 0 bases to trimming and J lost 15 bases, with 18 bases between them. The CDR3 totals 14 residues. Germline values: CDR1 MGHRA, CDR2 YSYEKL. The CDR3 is CASSQERGSRIGFF. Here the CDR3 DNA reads TGCGCCAGCAGCCAAGAAAGAGGGAGTAGAATAGGGTTCTTC.

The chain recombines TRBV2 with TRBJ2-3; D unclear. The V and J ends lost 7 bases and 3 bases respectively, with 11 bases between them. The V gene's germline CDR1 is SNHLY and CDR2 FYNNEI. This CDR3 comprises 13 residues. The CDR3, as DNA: TGTGCCAGCATTTACGGTCGTACAGATACGCAGTATTTT. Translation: CASIYGRTDTQYF.

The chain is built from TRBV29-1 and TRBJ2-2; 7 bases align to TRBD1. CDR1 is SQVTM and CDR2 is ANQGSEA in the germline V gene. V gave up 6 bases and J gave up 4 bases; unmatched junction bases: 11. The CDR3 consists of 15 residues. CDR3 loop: CSVASGTAFTGELFF. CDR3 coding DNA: TGCAGCGTCGCTTCTGGGACAGCATTCACCGGGGAGCTGTTTTTT.

The CDR3 loop reads CASSETGAKTYNEQFF. CDR3 in DNA: TGTGCCAGCAGTGAAACAGGGGCGAAGACCTACAATGAGCAGTTCTTC. This rearrangement joins TRBV27 to TRBJ2-1; TRBD1 matches 7 bases. Per germline, CDR1 MNHEY and CDR2 SMNVEV (reference sequence). J lost 2 bases, V lost 5 bases, and 9 bases had no gene match. This CDR3 is built from 16 residues.